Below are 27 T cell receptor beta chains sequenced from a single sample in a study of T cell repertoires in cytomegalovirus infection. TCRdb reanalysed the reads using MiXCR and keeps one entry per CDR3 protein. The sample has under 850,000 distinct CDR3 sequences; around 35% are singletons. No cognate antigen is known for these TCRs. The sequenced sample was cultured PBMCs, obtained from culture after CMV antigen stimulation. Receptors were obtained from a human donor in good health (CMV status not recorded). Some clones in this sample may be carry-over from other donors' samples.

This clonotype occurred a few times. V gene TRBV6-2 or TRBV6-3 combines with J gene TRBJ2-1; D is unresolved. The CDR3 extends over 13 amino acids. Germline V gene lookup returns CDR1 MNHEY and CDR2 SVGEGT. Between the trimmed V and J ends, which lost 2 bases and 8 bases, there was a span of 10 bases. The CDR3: CASSYRGPYEQFF. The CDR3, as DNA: TGTGCCAGCAGTTACCGCGGCCCCTATGAGCAGTTCTTC.

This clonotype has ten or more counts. DNA for the CDR3: TGTGCCAGCAGCTTAGGTCACGGGAATCAGCCCCAGCATTTT. Translating it yields CASSLGHGNQPQHF. This rearrangement joins TRBV7-2 to TRBJ1-5; no reliable D call. Trimming removed 1 base at V and 4 bases at J, with 8 bases between. Germline V CDR1 and CDR2: SGHTA, FQGNSA. The length of the CDR3 is 14 residues.

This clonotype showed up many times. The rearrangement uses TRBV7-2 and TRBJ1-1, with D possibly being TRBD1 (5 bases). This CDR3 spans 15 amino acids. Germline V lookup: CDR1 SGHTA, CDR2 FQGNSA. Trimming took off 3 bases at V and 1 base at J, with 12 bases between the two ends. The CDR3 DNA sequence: TGTGCCAGCAGCTTTTTCTTCGACAGGAACACTGAAGCTTTCTTT. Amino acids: CASSFFFDRNTEAFF.

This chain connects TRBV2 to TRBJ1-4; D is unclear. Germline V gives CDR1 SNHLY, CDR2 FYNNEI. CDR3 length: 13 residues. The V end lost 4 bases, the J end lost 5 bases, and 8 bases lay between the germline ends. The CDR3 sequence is CASSGERNEKLFF. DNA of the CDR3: TGTGCCAGCAGTGGGGAGAGGAATGAAAAACTGTTTTTT.

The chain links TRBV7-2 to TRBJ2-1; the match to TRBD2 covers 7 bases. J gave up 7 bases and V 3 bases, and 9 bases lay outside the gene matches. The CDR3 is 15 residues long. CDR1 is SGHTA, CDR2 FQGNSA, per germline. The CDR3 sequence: CASSLGGSSRNEQFF. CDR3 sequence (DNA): TGTGCCAGCAGCTTGGGCGGGAGTTCGAGAAATGAGCAGTTCTTC.

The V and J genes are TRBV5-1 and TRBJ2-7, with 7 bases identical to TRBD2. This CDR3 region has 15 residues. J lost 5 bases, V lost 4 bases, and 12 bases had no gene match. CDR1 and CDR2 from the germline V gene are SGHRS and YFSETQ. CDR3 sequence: CASSRRLAGSDEQYF. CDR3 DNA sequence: TGCGCCAGCAGCCGGCGACTAGCTGGGAGCGACGAGCAGTACTTC. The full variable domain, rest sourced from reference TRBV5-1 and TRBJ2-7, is KAGVTQTPRYLIKTRGQQVTLSCSPISGHRSVSWYQQTPGQGLQFLFEYFSETQRNKGNFPGRFSGRQFSNSRSEMNVSTLELGDSALYLCASSRRLAGSDEQYFGPGTRLTVT.

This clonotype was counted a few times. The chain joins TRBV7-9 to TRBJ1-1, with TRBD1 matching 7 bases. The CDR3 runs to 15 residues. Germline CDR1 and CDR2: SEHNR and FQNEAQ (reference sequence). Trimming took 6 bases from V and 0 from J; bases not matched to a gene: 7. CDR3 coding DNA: TGTGCCAGCAGGTCGTACAGGGGAATGAACACTGAAGCTTTCTTT. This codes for CASRSYRGMNTEAFF.

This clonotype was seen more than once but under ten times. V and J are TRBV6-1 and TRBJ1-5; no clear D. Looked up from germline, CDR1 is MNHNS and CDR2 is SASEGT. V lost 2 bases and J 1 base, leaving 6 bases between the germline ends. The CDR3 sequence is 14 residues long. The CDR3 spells CASSELASNQPQHF. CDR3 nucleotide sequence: TGTGCCAGCAGTGAATTGGCCAGCAATCAGCCCCAGCATTTT.

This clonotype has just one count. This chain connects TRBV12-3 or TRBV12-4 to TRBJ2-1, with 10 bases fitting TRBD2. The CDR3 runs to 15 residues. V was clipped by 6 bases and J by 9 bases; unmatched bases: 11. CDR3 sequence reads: CASSGKAGGLSEQFF. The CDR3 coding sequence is TGTGCCAGCAGCGGGAAAGCGGGGGGGCTGAGTGAGCAGTTCTTC.

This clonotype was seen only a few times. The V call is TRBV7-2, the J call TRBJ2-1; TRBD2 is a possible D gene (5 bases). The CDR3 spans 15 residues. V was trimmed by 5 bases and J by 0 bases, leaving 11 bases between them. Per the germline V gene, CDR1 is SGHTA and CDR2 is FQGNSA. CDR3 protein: CASSPIASSYNEQFF. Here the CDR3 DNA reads TGTGCCAGCAGCCCCATAGCGAGCTCCTACAATGAGCAGTTCTTC.

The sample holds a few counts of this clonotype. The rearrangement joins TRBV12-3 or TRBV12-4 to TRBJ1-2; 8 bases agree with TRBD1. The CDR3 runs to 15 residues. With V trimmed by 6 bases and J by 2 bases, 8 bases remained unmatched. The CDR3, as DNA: TGTGCCAGCAGGGGGCCGGGACAGGTAAACTATGGCTACACCTTC. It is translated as CASRGPGQVNYGYTF.

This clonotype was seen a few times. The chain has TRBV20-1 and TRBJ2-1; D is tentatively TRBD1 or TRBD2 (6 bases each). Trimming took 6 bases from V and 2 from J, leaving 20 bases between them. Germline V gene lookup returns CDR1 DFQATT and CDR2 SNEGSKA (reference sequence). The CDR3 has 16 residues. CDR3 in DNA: TGCAGTGCATCGACTAGAGAGGGGGGCCCCTACAATGAGCAGTTCTTC. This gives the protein CSASTREGGPYNEQFF.

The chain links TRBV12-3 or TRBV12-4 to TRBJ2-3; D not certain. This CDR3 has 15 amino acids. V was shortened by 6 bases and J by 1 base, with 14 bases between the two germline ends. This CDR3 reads CASRDNRGGTDTQYF. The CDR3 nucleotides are TGTGCCAGCAGGGATAATCGTGGAGGCACAGATACGCAGTATTTT.

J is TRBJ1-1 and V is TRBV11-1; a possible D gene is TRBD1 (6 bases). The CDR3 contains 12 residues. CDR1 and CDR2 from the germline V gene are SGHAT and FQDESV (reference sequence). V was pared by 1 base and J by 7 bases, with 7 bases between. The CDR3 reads CASSLEGGEAFF. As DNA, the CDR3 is TGTGCCAGCAGCTTAGAGGGGGGTGAAGCTTTCTTT.

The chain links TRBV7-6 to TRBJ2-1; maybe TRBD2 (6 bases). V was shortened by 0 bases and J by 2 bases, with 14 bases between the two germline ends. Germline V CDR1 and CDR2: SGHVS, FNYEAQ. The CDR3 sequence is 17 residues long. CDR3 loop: CASSLAFGGSTYNEQFF. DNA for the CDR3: TGTGCCAGCAGCTTAGCTTTTGGGGGGAGCACCTACAATGAGCAGTTCTTC.

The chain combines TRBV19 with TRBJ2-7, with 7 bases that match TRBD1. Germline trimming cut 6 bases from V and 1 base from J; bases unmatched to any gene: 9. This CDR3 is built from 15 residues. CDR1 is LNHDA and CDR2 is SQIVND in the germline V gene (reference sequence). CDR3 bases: TGTGCCAGTAGCCTACAGGGGAAAAAGTCCTACGAGCAGTACTTC. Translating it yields CASSLQGKKSYEQYF. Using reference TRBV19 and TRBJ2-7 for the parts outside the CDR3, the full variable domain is DGGITQSPKYLFRKEGQNVTLSCEQNLNHDAMYWYRQDPGQGLRLIYYSQIVNDFQKGDIAEGYSVSREKKESFPLTVTSAQKNPTAFYLCASSLQGKKSYEQYFGPGTRLTVT.

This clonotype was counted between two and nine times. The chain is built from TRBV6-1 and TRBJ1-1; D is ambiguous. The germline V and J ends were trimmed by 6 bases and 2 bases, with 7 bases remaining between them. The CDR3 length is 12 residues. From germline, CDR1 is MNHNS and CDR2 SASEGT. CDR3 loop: CASRTGNTEAFF. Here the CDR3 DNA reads TGTGCCAGCAGAACCGGAAACACTGAAGCTTTCTTT.

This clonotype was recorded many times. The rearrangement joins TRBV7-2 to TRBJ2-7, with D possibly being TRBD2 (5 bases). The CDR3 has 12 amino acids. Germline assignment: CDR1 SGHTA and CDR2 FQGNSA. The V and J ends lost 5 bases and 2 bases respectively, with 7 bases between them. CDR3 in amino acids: CASSAGAYEQYF. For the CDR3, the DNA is TGTGCCAGCAGCGCCGGGGCCTACGAGCAGTACTTC.

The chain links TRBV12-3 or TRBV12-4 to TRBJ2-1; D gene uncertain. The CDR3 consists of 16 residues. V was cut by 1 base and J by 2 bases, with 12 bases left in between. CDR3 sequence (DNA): TGTGCCAGCAGTTTAGGAGACTTTAGGGCCTACAATGAGCAGTTCTTC. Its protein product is CASSLGDFRAYNEQFF.

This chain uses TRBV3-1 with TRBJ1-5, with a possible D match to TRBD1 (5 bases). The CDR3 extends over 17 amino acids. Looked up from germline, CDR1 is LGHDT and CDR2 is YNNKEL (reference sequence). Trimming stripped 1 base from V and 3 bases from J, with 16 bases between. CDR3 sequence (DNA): TGTGCCAGCAGCCAAGGGGCAAATCGAGGGGTCAATCAGCCCCAGCATTTT. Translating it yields CASSQGANRGVNQPQHF.

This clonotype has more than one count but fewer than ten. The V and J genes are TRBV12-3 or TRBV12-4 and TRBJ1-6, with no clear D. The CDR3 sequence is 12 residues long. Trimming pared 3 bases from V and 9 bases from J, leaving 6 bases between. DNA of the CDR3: TGTGCCAGCAGTTTTTCCAGTTCACCCCTCCACTTT. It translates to CASSFSSSPLHF.

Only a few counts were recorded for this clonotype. The CDR3 DNA sequence: TGTGCCAGCAGCCTCAAAAGCGGGAGAGGCGGTTCATATACGCAGTATTTT. This translates into CASSLKSGRGGSYTQYF. This rearrangement joins TRBV11-2 to TRBJ2-3, with 8 positions matching TRBD2. The CDR3 has 17 residues. Trimming at V came to 5 bases and at J to 7 bases, leaving 17 bases not matched to a gene. Germline V lookup: CDR1 SGHAT, CDR2 FQNNGV.

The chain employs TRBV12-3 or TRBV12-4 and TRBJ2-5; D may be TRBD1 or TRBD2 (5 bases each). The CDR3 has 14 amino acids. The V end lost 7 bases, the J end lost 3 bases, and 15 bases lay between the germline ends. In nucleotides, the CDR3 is TGTGCCAGCACCAAACTACTAGGGGAAGAGACCCAGTACTTC. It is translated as CASTKLLGEETQYF.

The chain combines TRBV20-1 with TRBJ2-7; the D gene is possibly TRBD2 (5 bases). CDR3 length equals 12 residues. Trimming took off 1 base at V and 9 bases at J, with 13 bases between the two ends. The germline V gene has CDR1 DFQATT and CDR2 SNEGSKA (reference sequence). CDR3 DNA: TGCAGTGCTAGAGTAGGGAGATCCGGGCAGTACTTC. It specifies CSARVGRSGQYF.

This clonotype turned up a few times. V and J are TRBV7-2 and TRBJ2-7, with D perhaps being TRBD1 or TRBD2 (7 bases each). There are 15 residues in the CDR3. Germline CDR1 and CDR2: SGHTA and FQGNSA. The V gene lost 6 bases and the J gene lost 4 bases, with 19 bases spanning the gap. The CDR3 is CASRAGGGGQYEQYF. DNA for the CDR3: TGTGCCAGCAGGGCAGGGGGGGGGGGGCAATACGAGCAGTACTTC.

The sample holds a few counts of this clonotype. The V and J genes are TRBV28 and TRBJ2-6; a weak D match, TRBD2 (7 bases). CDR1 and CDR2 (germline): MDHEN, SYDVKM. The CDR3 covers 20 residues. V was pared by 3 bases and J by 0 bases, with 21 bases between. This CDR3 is CASSFWRRGGRGSGANVLTF. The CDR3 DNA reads TGTGCCAGCAGTTTCTGGCGCCGCGGGGGCCGGGGCTCTGGGGCCAACGTCCTGACTTTC.

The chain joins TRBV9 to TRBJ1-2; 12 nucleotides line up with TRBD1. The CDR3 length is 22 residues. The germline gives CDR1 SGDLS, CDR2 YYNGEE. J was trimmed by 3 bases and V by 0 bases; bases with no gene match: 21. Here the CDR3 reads CASSVEYVGWDRGHPPDYGYTF. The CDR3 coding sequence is TGTGCCAGCAGCGTAGAATATGTGGGTTGGGACAGGGGGCACCCCCCCGACTATGGCTACACCTTC.